This TCR beta chain derives from a study of blood T cells in healthy people across ages (dated by TCRdb to between 2014 and 2017). Regarding the complete study: In model experiments, roughly one uniquely barcoded TCR beta cDNA molecule per two T cells was captured by template switching. The study measured age-related changes in TCR beta repertoire diversity using deep sequencing normalized with unique cDNA molecular identifiers. The donors were divided into four age groups: young (average around 16 years), middle-aged (approximately 41), aged (approximately 62) and long-lived (about 80). To avoid experimental bias, donors of different ages were randomly spread across the sequencing lanes. Using the same blood draw, the study looked at two additional independent replicas of 1 million unique cDNA reads for two donors, one aged 18 to 30 and the other aged 80 or older. Study-wide conclusions, independent of this receptor: Total diversity estimates from one million sequenced T cells were considered lower bounds and underestimates. Because profiling used bulk unsorted PBMCs, naive and antigen-experienced compartments could not be compared conclusively. The percentage of naive T cells measured by flow cytometry correlated strongly with observed TCR beta diversity. The CMV infection status of donors was not known, potentially confounding age-related changes in expanded clonotypes. Observed TCR beta diversity per million T cells fell roughly linearly with age, and a significant reduction was already apparent by age roughly 40. Compared with the aged group, the long-lived group had more naive CD4+ T cells, fewer expanded clones and increased TCR diversity, a pattern suggesting age selection.

Library preparation employed 5' RACE. This sample was sequenced with an Illumina HiSeq 2500. A second 7 to 11 cycle PCR used a sample-barcoded 5' primer and a J-beta primer mix. Each TCR beta cDNA molecule received a unique molecular identifier from a template-switch 5' adaptor carrying 12 random nucleotides. Each sample yielded at least 3 million CDR3-containing paired-end reads. First-strand cDNA was synthesized from all RNA with the Mint cDNA synthesis kit, primed by a TRBC-specific oligonucleotide. Following uracil-DNA glycosylase treatment, all cDNA underwent a first 18-cycle PCR with the universal primers M1SS and BC2_uni_R. On the authors' methods: Normalization of each sample was performed by random selection of 1 million high-quality reads, each carrying a distinct molecular identifier. Instead of being binned into consensus sequences, reads that shared molecular identifiers were thrown out. MiTCR, with a Q25 quality threshold and the strictest error-elimination algorithm, was used for CDR3 identification, clonotype clustering and error correction. A nonparametric unseen species model with Euler transformation was used to estimate a lower bound on total TCR beta diversity. Starting from the raw public reads, TCRdb applied fastp trimming at Q25, assembled clones with MiXCR and retained in-frame beta chains. Each CDR3 protein gets just one entry, which takes the most common genes and DNA from the rows behind it. For this entry, the V and J calls and clone size follow TCRdb and not the study's own pipeline. The sample has approximately 350,000 distinct CDR3 sequences on record, approximately 52% of them singletons. Together, the top ten hold 45% to 55% of the sample.

V lost 0 bases and J lost 1 base; the stretch between them is 4 bases long. Including cysteine and phenylalanine, the CDR3 has 13 amino acids. Solely the CDR3 DNA is kept, with 39 bases framed from the first base. CDR1 and CDR2 are read off the germline V gene as SGHDT and YYEEEE. As to this clonotype: The antigen this receptor binds is unknown. The record has no base qualities; no much larger clone is one base away.

The approximately 40 donors, aged about 6 to 90 years, were systemically healthy Caucasian individuals from Russia. About 10 milliliters of peripheral blood were collected from each donor into EDTA-treated Vacutainer tubes. Ficoll-Paque density-gradient centrifugation was used to isolate PBMCs, with at least 6.5 million per sample. Total RNA was extracted from PBMCs with Trizol reagent, with at least 6 micrograms obtained per sample. For every donor, flow cytometry on a PBMC aliquot measured the percentage of naive CD45RAhigh/CD27high T cells. This chain is built from TRBV5-6 and TRBJ2-5, with no confident D gene call. The sequence was collected from a man aged 55 to 70 in good health. The specimen sequenced was blood. The CDR3 corresponds to CASSLDFQETQYF. The DNA sequence is TGTGCCAGCAGCTTGGACTTCCAAGAGACCCAGTACTTC.